The 4 T cell receptor beta chains in this list originate from one sample, sequenced in a study of T cells in Graves' hyperthyroidism and ophthalmopathy. The investigators amplified TCR beta CDR3 regions from RNA transcripts. The HTBI set primed first-round TCR CDR3 RT-PCR. One entry per CDR3 protein, called by TCRdb with MiXCR from the multiplex PCR reads. The sample has around 580,000 distinct CDR3 sequences; 35% to 55% are singletons. The sample consisted of peripheral blood or thyroid tissue (not recorded which). The receptors were gathered from a young woman with Graves' hyperthyroidism.

On this clonotype itself: At one end the junction does not follow the germline gene, possibly because of a read error. The CDR3: CASGLDEAGLAEAFF. CDR3 coding DNA: TGTGCCAGCGGCTTAGATGAGGCAGGGCTCGCTGAAGCTTTCTTT. This chain joins TRBV7-2 and TRBJ1-1; tentatively, D is TRBD1 (5 bases). The length of the CDR3 is 15 residues. From germline, CDR1 is SGHTA and CDR2 FQGNSA.

Turning to this clonotype: The conserved final phenylalanine or tryptophan is absent from the CDR3, which likely points to a read error. It is unclear where the CDR3 begins or ends on the DNA, so no DNA is shown, and the CDR3 is as TCRdb lists it. The J gene is TRBJ2-7, the V gene TRBV7-9. The CDR3 is 8 residues long, ends included. Germline CDR1 and CDR2: SEHNR and FQNEAQ (reference sequence). CDR3 sequence reads: CASSSEDY.

With respect to this clonotype: The junction departs from the called germline gene at one end, perhaps through a read error. V gene TRBV7-2 combines with J gene TRBJ1-1, with no clear D. This CDR3 has 14 residues. Germline V gene data show CDR1 as SGHTA and CDR2 as FQGNSA. DNA for the CDR3: TGTGCCAGCAGCTTTACACCTTCGAACACTGAAGCTTCCTTT. This encodes CASSFTPSNTEASF. Supplemented by reference TRBV7-2 and TRBJ1-1, the full variable domain reads GAGVSQSPSNKVTEKGKDVELRCDPISGHTALYWYRQSLGQGLEFLIYFQGNSAPDKSGLPSDRFSAERTGGSVSTLTIQRTQQEDSAVYLCASSFTPSNTEASFGQGTRLTVV.

This clonotype has at least ten counts. CDR3 coding DNA: TGTGCCAGTAGAAAACAGGGGGCTGAATCGACCGGGGAGCTGTTTTTT. Protein sequence: CASRKQGAESTGELFF. This chain joins TRBV19 and TRBJ2-2; 9 bases align to TRBD1. Trimming at V came to 6 bases and at J to 5 bases, leaving 10 bases not matched to a gene. The CDR3 length is 16 residues. From germline, CDR1 is LNHDA and CDR2 SQIVND (reference sequence).